A selection of T cell receptor beta chains follows, all from one sample in a study of control samples from healthy donors and cancer patients. Assay: immunoSEQ multiplex PCR; the TCRdb copy retains only in-frame clones and omits some. Among around 200,000 clones, around 94% were seen once, and the ten largest hold approximately 1.5%. Sample: blood. All receptors derive from a man aged 50 to 59 in good health. Each CDR3 is given with its conserved first and last residue. Fields, in order: clone size, J gene, V gene, D gene, CDR3 DNA, CDR3 protein. D genes are given only for firm matches. Size values are once, few and many counts, or a class for expanded clones, and some rows have none.

NA	TRBJ2-1	TRBV7-3	NA	TGTGCCAGCAGCTTGGAAAAACAGGTTGAGCAGTTCTTC	CASSLEKQVEQFF
NA	TRBJ2-3	TRBV7-3	TRBD1	TGTGCCAGCAGCGACCAAGGGACAGGGGGCCCAGATACGCAGTATTTT	CASSDQGTGGPDTQYF
few	TRBJ2-7	TRBV7-2	NA	TGTGCCAGCAGCTCACAGCTCGACAGTGGCGAGCAGTACTTC	CASSSQLDSGEQYF
NA	TRBJ2-5	TRBV28	NA	TGTGCCAGCAGTTTGAACGGACAGACCCAGTACTTC	CASSLNGQTQYF
NA	TRBJ1-5	TRBV15	NA	TGTGCCACCAGCAGAGAGATTTGGGGGGGCTCGGGCAATCAGCCCCAGCATTTT	CATSREIWGGSGNQPQHF
NA	TRBJ2-2	TRBV21-1	NA	TGTGCCAGCAGCAAAGGAATGGACAGGGGGTTTGAGATAACCGGGGAGCTGTTTTTT	CASSKGMDRGFEITGELFF
NA	TRBJ1-1	TRBV7-2	NA	TGTGCCAGCAGCTTGGGGGGGGAAGCTTTCTTT	CASSLGGEAFF
NA	TRBJ1-2	TRBV15	NA	TGTGCCACCAGGCTTCCAGGGGATGGCTACACCTTC	CATRLPGDGYTF
NA	TRBJ2-1	TRBV5-1	TRBD2	TGCGCCAGCAGGCCCAGCGGGGGGGGCTACAATGAGCAGTTCTTC	CASRPSGGGYNEQFF
NA	TRBJ1-2	TRBV30	TRBD1	TGTGCCTGGAGTGTAAACAGGGGGCAGGATGGCTACACCTTC	CAWSVNRGQDGYTF
NA	TRBJ1-2	TRBV28	NA	TGTGCCAGCAGCCCTACAGGGTTGGCTAACTATGGCTACACCTTC	CASSPTGLANYGYTF
NA	TRBJ2-2	TRBV5-4	NA	TGTGCCAGCAGCTTGGGCGGGGGGGAGCTGTTTTTT	CASSLGGGELFF
once	TRBJ2-1	TRBV5-1	NA	TGCGCCAGCAGCTTGGAGGCTAGCGCCTCCTACAATGAGCAGTTCTTC	CASSLEASASYNEQFF
NA	TRBJ2-1	TRBV5-4	NA	TGTGCCAGCAGCTCCGGGGGTGGCAAGATCCATGAGCAGTTCTTC	CASSSGGGKIHEQFF
NA	TRBJ1-1	TRBV2	TRBD1	TGTGCCAGCAGGGGAATTACAGGGGACACTGAAGCTTTCTTT	CASRGITGDTEAFF
NA	TRBJ1-2	TRBV6-6	TRBD1	TGTGCCAGCCTGGGACAGGGGGCCTATGGCTACACCTTC	CASLGQGAYGYTF
NA	TRBJ1-5	TRBV5-3	TRBD1	TGTGCCAGAAGCTTTCGCGGGACAGGACGACGTAGCAATCAGCCCCAGCATTTT	CARSFRGTGRRSNQPQHF
NA	TRBJ1-1	TRBV14	NA	TGTGCCAGCAGCCACCCCGGGGAGGGTTGGTACACTGAAGCTTTCTTT	CASSHPGEGWYTEAFF
NA	TRBJ1-6	TRBV11-2	NA	TGTGCCAGCAGCTTAGGGGCTTGGGGAACCGATAATTCACCCCTCCACTTT	CASSLGAWGTDNSPLHF
NA	TRBJ2-1	TRBV6-5	NA	TGTGCCAGCACCTCAGGGGGAGGGGTGAGTGAGCAGTTCTTC	CASTSGGGVSEQFF
NA	TRBJ1-2	TRBV5-1	NA	TGCGCCAGCAGCTATCCGGGGCACGAAGGTGGCTACACCTTC	CASSYPGHEGGYTF
NA	TRBJ2-3	TRBV19	NA	TGTGCCAGTAGTCCAAACCGGGACACCCGCACAGATACGCAGTATTTT	CASSPNRDTRTDTQYF
NA	TRBJ2-1	TRBV18	NA	TGTGCCAGCTCACCACCGGGACACAATGAGCAGTTCTTC	CASSPPGHNEQFF
NA	TRBJ2-5	TRBV5-1	TRBD2	TGCGCCAGCAGCTTGGGTCATGGACTAGCGGGGGAGACCCAGTACTTC	CASSLGHGLAGETQYF
once	TRBJ1-2	TRBV5-6	TRBD1	TGTGCCAGCAGTCCCGGACAGGGGGAAAGGGGCTACACCTTC	CASSPGQGERGYTF
NA	TRBJ2-4	TRBV27	TRBD2	TGTGCCAGCAGTGGAACCACGCTCCAATACGCGGGGACTAGCGGGGGGGCCAAAAACATTCAGTACTTC	CASSGTTLQYAGTSGGAKNIQYF
NA	TRBJ1-1	TRBV3-1/TRBV3-2	TRBD1	TGTGCCAGCAGCCATTCGGGACAGGGGGCGACTGAAGCTTTCTTT	CASSHSGQGATEAFF
NA	TRBJ1-3	TRBV11-2	TRBD1	TGTGCCAGCAGCCATCGACAGGGGGCCATATATTTT	CASSHRQGAIYF
once	TRBJ2-1	TRBV27	TRBD1	TGTGCCAGCAGCCCCCAGACAGGGTTGTTCATCGATGAGCAGTTCTTC	CASSPQTGLFIDEQFF
NA	TRBJ1-4	TRBV6-6	NA	TGTGCCAGCACCCGAAGGGAGAATGAAAAACTGTTTTTT	CASTRRENEKLFF
NA	TRBJ2-5	TRBV5-1	NA	TGCGCCAGCAGCTTAGGGGCAGTCCTCCAAGAGACCCAGTACTTC	CASSLGAVLQETQYF
NA	TRBJ1-5	TRBV19	TRBD1	TGTGCCAGTAGGCGAGGACAGGGGGCAGGACAGCCCCAGCATTTT	CASRRGQGAGQPQHF
NA	TRBJ1-2	TRBV27	NA	TGTGCCAGTTCTAACGGGGTTCTTAGCGGCTACACCTTC	CASSNGVLSGYTF
NA	TRBJ1-2	TRBV6-5	TRBD1	TGTGCCAGCAGTTACTCGCCCGGGACAGGCTATGGCTACACCTTC	CASSYSPGTGYGYTF
NA	TRBJ2-4	TRBV11-2	NA	TGTGCCAGCAGCTCCCGGGGCGGTGAAAAAAACATTCAGTACTTC	CASSSRGGEKNIQYF
NA	TRBJ2-7	TRBV24-1	TRBD1	TGTGCCACTGCGGACAGGGGGCTTGGTGAGCAGTACTTC	CATADRGLGEQYF
NA	TRBJ2-2	TRBV9	TRBD2	TGTGCCAGCAGCGTAGGGCTAGCGGACACCGGGGAGCTGTTTTTT	CASSVGLADTGELFF
NA	TRBJ1-1	TRBV5-1	NA	TGCGCCAGCAGCTTGGGTGCGGCAGGATCCATGAACACTGAAGCTTTCTTT	CASSLGAAGSMNTEAFF
NA	TRBJ2-5	TRBV25-1	NA	TGTGCCAGCACCCGGAAGAGTGCAGAGACCCAGTACTTC	CASTRKSAETQYF
NA	TRBJ2-5	TRBV5-1	NA	TGCGCCAGCAGCTTGGCGGTTGAAGAGACCCAGTACTTC	CASSLAVEETQYF
NA	TRBJ2-3	TRBV10-1	TRBD2	TGCGCCAGCAGACTAGCGGGGCCAGATACGCAGTATTTT	CASRLAGPDTQYF
NA	TRBJ1-6	TRBV5-8	TRBD1	TGTGCCAGCAGCTCCGGGGACAGATCTAATTCACCCCTCCACTTT	CASSSGDRSNSPLHF
NA	TRBJ2-7	TRBV19	TRBD2	TGTGCCAGTAGTCCGGGACTAGCGGGGGCGGGTGAGCAGTACTTC	CASSPGLAGAGEQYF
once	TRBJ1-1	TRBV5-1	TRBD1	TGCGCCAGCAGCGGACAGGGCGGGAACACTGAAGCTTTCTTT	CASSGQGGNTEAFF
NA	TRBJ1-2	TRBV2	NA	TGTGCCAGCAGCGAGGGGTATGGCTACACCTTC	CASSEGYGYTF
NA	TRBJ2-1	TRBV28	NA	TGTGCCAGCAGCCTCACTTACTCCTACAATGAGCAGTTCTTC	CASSLTYSYNEQFF
NA	TRBJ1-3	TRBV6-5	NA	TGTGCCAGTGAAGGGGTGGGGAGCTCTGGAAACACCATATATTTT	CASEGVGSSGNTIYF